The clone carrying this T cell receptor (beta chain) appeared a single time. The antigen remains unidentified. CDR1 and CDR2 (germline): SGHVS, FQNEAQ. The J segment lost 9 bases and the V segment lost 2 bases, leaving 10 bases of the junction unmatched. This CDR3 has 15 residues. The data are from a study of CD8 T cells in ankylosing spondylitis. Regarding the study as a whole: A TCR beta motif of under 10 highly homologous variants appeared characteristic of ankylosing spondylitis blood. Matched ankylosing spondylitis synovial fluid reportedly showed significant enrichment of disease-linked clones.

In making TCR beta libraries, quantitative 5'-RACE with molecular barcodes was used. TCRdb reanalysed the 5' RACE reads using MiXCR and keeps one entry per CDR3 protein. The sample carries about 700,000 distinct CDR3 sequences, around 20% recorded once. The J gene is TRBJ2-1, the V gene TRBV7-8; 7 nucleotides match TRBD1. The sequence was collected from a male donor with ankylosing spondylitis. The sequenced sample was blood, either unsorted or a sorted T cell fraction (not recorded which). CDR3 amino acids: CASSLSLGDSVEQFF. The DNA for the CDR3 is TGTGCCAGCAGCTTATCGCTCGGGGACAGTGTTGAGCAGTTCTTC. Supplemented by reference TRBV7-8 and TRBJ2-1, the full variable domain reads GAGVSQSPRYKVAKRGQDVALRCDPISGHVSLFWYQQALGQGPEFLTYFQNEAQLDKSGLPSDRFFAERPEGSVSTLKIQRTQQEDSAVYLCASSLSLGDSVEQFFGPGTRLTVL.